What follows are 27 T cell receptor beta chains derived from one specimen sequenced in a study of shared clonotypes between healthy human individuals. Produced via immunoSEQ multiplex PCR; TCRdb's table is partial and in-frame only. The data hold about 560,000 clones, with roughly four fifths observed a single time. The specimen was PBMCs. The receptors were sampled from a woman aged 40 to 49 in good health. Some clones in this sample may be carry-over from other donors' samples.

The CDR3 region has the DNA TGTGCCAGCAGCGCGGATGGAAACACCATATATTTT. Protein: CASSADGNTIYF. The genes are TRBV6-1 and TRBJ1-3; D is unclear. This CDR3 region has 12 residues. Germline-derived CDR1 and CDR2 are MNHNS and SASEGT. V dropped 6 bases and J dropped 3 bases, with 6 bases sitting between them.

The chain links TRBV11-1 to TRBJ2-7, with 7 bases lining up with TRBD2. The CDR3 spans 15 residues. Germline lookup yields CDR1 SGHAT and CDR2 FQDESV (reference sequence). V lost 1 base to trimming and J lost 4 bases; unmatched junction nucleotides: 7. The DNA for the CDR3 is TGTGCCAGCAGCTTAGTTGCGGGAGACGGTTACGAGCAGTACTTC. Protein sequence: CASSLVAGDGYEQYF.

Written as DNA, the CDR3 is TGTGCCAGCAGTCTCGTGGACACCGGGGAGCTGTTTTTT. Protein: CASSLVDTGELFF. The chain uses TRBV6-5 and TRBJ2-2; D not resolved. Trimming removed 5 bases from V and 3 bases from J, with 7 bases in between. This CDR3 is 13 amino acids long. The V gene's germline CDR1 is MNHEY and CDR2 SVGAGI.

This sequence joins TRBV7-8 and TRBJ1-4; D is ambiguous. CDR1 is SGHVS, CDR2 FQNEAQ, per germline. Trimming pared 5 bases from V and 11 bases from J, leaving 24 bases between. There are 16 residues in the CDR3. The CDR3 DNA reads TGTGCCAGCAGCCCCCGGAGTACCGGGCGCTTTGGGAAACTGTTTTTT. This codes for CASSPRSTGRFGKLFF. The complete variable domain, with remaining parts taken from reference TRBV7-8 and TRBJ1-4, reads GAGVSQSPRYKVAKRGQDVALRCDPISGHVSLFWYQQALGQGPEFLTYFQNEAQLDKSGLPSDRFFAERPEGSVSTLKIQRTQQEDSAVYLCASSPRSTGRFGKLFFGSGTQLSVL.

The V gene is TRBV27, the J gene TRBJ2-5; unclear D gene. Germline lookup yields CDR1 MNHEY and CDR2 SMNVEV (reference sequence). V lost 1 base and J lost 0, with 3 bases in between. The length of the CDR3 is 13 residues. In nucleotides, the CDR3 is TGTGCCAGCAGTTTATGGGACCAAGAGACCCAGTACTTC. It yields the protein CASSLWDQETQYF.

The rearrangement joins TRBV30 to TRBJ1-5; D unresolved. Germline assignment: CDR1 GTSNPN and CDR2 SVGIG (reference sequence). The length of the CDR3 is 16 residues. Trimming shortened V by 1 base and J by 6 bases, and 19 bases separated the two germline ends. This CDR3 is CAWSAQVYEMSQPQHF. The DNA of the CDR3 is TGTGCCTGGAGTGCCCAAGTTTACGAGATGAGTCAGCCCCAGCATTTT. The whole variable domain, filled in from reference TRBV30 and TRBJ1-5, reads SQTIHQWPATLVQPVGSPLSLECTVEGTSNPNLYWYRQAAGRGLQLLFYSVGIGQISSEVPQNLSASRPQDRQFILSSKKLLLSDSGFYLCAWSAQVYEMSQPQHFGDGTRLSIL.

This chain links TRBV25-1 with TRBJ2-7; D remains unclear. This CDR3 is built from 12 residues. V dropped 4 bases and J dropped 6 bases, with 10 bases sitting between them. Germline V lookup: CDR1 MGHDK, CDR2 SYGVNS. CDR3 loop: CASSGPLGEQYF. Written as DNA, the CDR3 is TGTGCCAGCAGTGGCCCCCTGGGCGAGCAGTACTTC.

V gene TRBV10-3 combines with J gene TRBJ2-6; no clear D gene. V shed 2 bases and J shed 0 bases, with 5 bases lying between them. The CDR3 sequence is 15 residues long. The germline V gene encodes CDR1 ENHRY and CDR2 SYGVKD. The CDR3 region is CAISEGPSGANVLTF. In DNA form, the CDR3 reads TGTGCCATCAGTGAGGGTCCCTCTGGGGCCAACGTCCTGACTTTC.

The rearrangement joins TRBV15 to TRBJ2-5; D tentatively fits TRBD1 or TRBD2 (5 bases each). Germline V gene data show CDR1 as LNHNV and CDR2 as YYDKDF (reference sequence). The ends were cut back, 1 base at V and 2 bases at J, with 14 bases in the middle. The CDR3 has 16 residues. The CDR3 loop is CATSRGIRGVQETQYF. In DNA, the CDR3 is TGTGCCACCAGCAGAGGCATACGAGGGGTACAAGAGACCCAGTACTTC.

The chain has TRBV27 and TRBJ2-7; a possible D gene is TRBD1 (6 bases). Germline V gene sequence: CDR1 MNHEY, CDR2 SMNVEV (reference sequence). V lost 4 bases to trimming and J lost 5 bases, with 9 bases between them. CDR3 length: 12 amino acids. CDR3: CASSYGGHEQYF. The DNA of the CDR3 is TGTGCCAGCAGTTATGGGGGCCACGAGCAGTACTTC.

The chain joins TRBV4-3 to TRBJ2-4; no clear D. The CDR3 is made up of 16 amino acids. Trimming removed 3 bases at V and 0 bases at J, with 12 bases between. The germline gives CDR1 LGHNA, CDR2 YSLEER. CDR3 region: CASSQLVAIAKNIQYF. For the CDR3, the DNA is TGCGCCAGCAGCCAGCTCGTTGCCATAGCCAAAAACATTCAGTACTTC.

CDR3 protein: CASSYAPETQYF. The CDR3 coding sequence is TGTGCCAGCAGTTACGCCCCAGAGACCCAGTACTTC. The rearrangement links TRBV28 to TRBJ2-5; the D is unclear. The CDR3 covers 12 residues. Trimming removed 4 bases from V and 4 bases from J, with 7 bases in between. Germline CDR1 is MDHEN and CDR2 is SYDVKM.

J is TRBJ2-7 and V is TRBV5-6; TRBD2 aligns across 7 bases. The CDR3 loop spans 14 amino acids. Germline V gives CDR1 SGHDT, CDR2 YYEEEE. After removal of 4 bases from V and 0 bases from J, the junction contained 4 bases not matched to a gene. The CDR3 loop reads CASSGSGFSYEQYF. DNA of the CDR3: TGTGCCAGCAGCGGTAGCGGGTTCTCCTACGAGCAGTACTTC. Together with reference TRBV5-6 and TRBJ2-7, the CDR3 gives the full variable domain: DAGVTQSPTHLIKTRGQQVTLRCSPKSGHDTVSWYQQALGQGPQFIFQYYEEEERQRGNFPDRFSGHQFPNYSSELNVNALLLGDSALYLCASSGSGFSYEQYFGPGTRLTVT.

CDR3 sequence reads: CASKPRSNYEQYF. The CDR3 nucleotides are TGTGCCAGCAAACCGCGGTCCAACTACGAGCAGTACTTC. This chain uses TRBV2 with TRBJ2-7; unclear D gene. The germline CDR1 and CDR2 sequences are SNHLY and FYNNEI. The CDR3 loop spans 13 amino acids. Trimming pared 7 bases from V and 3 bases from J, leaving 13 bases between.

CDR3 coding DNA: TGCGCCAGCAGCTTCCGAGCGGGAGGTACCAACGAGCAGTACTTC. Encoded protein: CASSFRAGGTNEQYF. V is TRBV5-1 and J is TRBJ2-7; 9 nucleotides match TRBD2. J was trimmed by 5 bases and V by 2 bases; bases with no gene match: 8. This CDR3 is 15 amino acids long. CDR1 is SGHRS, CDR2 YFSETQ, per germline.

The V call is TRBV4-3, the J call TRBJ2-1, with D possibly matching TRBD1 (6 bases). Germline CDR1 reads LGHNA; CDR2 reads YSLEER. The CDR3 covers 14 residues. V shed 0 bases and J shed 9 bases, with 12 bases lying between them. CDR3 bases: TGCGCCAGCAGCCAAGATTGGGACAAAGGTGAGCAGTTCTTC. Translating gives CASSQDWDKGEQFF.

For the CDR3, the DNA is TGTGCCAGCAGCCCCGCCGACCAGACCTACAATGAGCAGTTCTTC. It yields the protein CASSPADQTYNEQFF. The rearrangement links TRBV28 to TRBJ2-1; D unclear. The germline V gene has CDR1 MDHEN and CDR2 SYDVKM. CDR3 length: 15 amino acids. The V and J ends lost 6 bases and 2 bases respectively, with 14 bases between them.

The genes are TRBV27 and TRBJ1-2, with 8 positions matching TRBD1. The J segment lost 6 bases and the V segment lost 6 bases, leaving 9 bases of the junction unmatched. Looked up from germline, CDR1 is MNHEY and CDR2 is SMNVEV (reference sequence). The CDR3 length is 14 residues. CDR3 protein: CASSGQGSLNGYTF. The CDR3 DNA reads TGTGCCAGCAGCGGACAGGGAAGTTTGAATGGCTACACCTTC.

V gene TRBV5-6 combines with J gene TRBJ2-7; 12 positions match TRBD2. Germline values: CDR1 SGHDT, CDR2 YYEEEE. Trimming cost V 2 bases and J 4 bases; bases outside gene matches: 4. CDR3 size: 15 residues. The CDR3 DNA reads TGTGCCAGCAGCTTCCCGACTAGCGGGAGTTACGAGCAGTACTTC. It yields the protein CASSFPTSGSYEQYF.

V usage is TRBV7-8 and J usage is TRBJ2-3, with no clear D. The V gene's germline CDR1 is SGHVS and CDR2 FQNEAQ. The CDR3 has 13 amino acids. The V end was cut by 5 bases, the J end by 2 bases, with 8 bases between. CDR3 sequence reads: CASSPPTTDTQYF. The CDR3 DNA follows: TGTGCCAGCAGCCCCCCCACCACAGATACGCAGTATTTT.

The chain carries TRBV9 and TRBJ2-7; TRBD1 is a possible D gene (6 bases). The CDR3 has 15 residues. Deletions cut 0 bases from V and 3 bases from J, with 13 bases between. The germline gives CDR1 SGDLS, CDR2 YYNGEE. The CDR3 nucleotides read TGTGCCAGCAGCGTAGGAAGCGGACAGCACTACGAGCAGTACTTC. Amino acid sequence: CASSVGSGQHYEQYF.

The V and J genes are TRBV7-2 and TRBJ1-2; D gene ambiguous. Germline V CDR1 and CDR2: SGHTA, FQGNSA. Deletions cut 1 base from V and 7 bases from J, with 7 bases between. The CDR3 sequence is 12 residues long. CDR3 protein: CASSLEWRGYTF. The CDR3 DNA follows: TGTGCCAGCAGCTTAGAGTGGCGTGGCTACACCTTC. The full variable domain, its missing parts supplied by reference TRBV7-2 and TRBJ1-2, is GAGVSQSPSNKVTEKGKDVELRCDPISGHTALYWYRQSLGQGLEFLIYFQGNSAPDKSGLPSDRFSAERTGGSVSTLTIQRTQQEDSAVYLCASSLEWRGYTFGSGTRLTVV.

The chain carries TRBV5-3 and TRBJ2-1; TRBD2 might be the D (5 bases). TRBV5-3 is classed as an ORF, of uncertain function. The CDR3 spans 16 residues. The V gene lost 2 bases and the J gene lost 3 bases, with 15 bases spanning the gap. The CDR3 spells CARSFRGGGDYNEQFF. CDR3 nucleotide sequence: TGTGCCAGAAGCTTTCGAGGAGGTGGGGACTACAATGAGCAGTTCTTC.

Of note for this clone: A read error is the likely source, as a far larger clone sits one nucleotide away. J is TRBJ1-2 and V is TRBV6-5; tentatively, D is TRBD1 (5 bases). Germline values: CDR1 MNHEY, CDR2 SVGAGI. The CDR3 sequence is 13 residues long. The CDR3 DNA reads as TGTACCAGCAGTGGGGGTGGGGGACGTGGCTACACCTTC. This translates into CTSSGGGGRGYTF.

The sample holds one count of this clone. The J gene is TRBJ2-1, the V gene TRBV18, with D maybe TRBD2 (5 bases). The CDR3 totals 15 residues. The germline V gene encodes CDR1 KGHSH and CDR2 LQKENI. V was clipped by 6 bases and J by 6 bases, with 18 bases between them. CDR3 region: CASSQTFDGVNEQFF. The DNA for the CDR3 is TGTGCCAGCTCCCAGACTTTCGACGGGGTCAATGAGCAGTTCTTC.

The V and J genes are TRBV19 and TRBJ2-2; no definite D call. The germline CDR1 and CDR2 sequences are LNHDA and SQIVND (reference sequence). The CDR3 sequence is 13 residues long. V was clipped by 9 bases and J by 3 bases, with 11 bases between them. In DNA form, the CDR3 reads TGTGCCAGCACCCTAAGGGACACCGGGGAGCTGTTTTTT. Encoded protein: CASTLRDTGELFF.

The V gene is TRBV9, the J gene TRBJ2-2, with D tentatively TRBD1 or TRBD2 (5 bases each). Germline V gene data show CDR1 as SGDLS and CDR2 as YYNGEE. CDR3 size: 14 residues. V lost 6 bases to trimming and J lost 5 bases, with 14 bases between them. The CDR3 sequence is CASTRDLETGELFF. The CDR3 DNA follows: TGTGCCAGCACCCGGGACCTAGAGACCGGGGAGCTGTTTTTT.